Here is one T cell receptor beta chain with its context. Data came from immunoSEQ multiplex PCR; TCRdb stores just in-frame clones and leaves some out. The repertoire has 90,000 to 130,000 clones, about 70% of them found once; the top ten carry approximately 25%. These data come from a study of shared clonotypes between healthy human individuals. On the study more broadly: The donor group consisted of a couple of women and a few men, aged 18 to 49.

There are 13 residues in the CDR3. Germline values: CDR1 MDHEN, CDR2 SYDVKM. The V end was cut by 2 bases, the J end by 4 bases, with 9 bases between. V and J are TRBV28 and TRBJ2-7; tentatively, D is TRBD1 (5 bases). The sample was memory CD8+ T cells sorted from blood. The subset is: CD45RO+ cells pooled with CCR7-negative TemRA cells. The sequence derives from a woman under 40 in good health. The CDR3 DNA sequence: TGTGCCAGCAGTTTAGGCAGGGCTTACGAGCAGTACTTC. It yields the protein CASSLGRAYEQYF. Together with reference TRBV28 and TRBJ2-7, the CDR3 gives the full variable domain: DVKVTQSSRYLVKRTGEKVFLECVQDMDHENMFWYRQDPGLGLRLIYFSYDVKMKEKGDIPEGYSVSREKKERFSLILESASTNQTSMYLCASSLGRAYEQYFGPGTRLTVT.